The 28 T cell receptor beta chains given below trace back to one sample, sequenced in a study of glioma-infiltrating T cells. TCR alpha and beta CDR3 regions were amplified from RNA using iRepertoire nested multiplex PCR. MiXCR, run by TCRdb on the multiplex PCR reads, gives a single entry per CDR3 protein. The sample records roughly 350,000 distinct CDR3 sequences, about 40% being singletons. The sample comprised glioma tissue, nonneoplastic brain tissue, or PBMCs (not recorded which). The receptor set was obtained from a human donor with low-grade glioma or glioblastoma, undergoing nonglioma brain surgery, or in good health (not recorded which).

The genes are TRBV4-2 and TRBJ1-5; D perhaps matches TRBD1 (5 bases). V lost 0 bases and J lost 2, with 14 bases in between. The CDR3 extends over 17 amino acids. Per the germline V gene, CDR1 is LGHNA and CDR2 is YNFKEQ. In DNA, the CDR3 is TGTGCCAGCAGCCAAGAAGCGCGAAGGGGTGGCAATCAGCCCCAGCATTTT. As protein: CASSQEARRGGNQPQHF.

This clonotype was counted between two and nine times. J is TRBJ2-6 and V is TRBV27; D unresolved. V was clipped by 3 bases and J by 3 bases, with 3 bases between them. Germline V CDR1 and CDR2: MNHEY, SMNVEV (reference sequence). This CDR3 contains 13 residues. The CDR3 reads CASSFGGANVLTF. The CDR3 nucleotides read TGTGCCAGCAGTTTCGGTGGGGCCAACGTCCTGACTTTC.

The chain carries TRBV12-3 or TRBV12-4 and TRBJ1-1; D perhaps matches TRBD1 (5 bases). CDR3 length: 11 amino acids. V was pared by 8 bases and J by 6 bases, with 10 bases between. CDR3 nucleotides: TGTGCCAGCTGTCGGGGGGCTGAAGCTTTCTTT. This sequence encodes CASCRGAEAFF.

As regards this clonotype: A junction end diverges from the germline sequence, so it may reflect a read error. This sequence joins TRBV10-3 and TRBJ2-5; D possibly corresponds to TRBD2 (5 bases). Germline loops: CDR1 ENHRY, CDR2 SYGVKD. The CDR3 sequence is 13 residues long. Written as DNA, the CDR3 is TGTGCCATCAGTGAGACTAGGCAAGAGACCAAGTACTTC. It encodes CAISETRQETKYF.

The chain has TRBV18 and TRBJ1-1, with 8 bases matching TRBD1. This CDR3 has 11 residues. The germline V gene encodes CDR1 KGHSH and CDR2 LQKENI. V shed 8 bases, J shed 6 bases, and the junction held 2 bases outside the gene matches. The CDR3 DNA reads as TGTGCCAGCGGCAGGGGGCCTGAAGCTTTCTTT. Its protein product is CASGRGPEAFF.

The chain links TRBV28 to TRBJ2-7; D is unresolved. The germline V gene has CDR1 MDHEN and CDR2 SYDVKM. This CDR3 comprises 16 residues. V shed 6 bases and J shed 0 bases, with 18 bases lying between them. The CDR3 here is CASRTPHSTLSYEQYF. Written as DNA, the CDR3 is TGTGCCAGCAGAACCCCTCATTCGACTCTCTCCTACGAGCAGTACTTC.

This clonotype was seen ten or more times. The chain uses TRBV4-1 and TRBJ2-1; 7 bases line up with TRBD1. J lost 6 bases, V lost 1 base, and 12 bases had no gene match. The germline gives CDR1 MGHRA, CDR2 YSYEKL. This CDR3 spans 17 amino acids. The CDR3 spells CASSQGIPGQRFNEQFF. In DNA, the CDR3 is TGCGCCAGCAGCCAAGGGATACCGGGACAGAGATTCAATGAGCAGTTCTTC.

CDR3 coding DNA: TGCGCCAGCAGCCCCCCGGGACTTCCAACCTACGAGCAGTACTTC. Protein product: CASSPPGLPTYEQYF. This chain uses TRBV4-1 with TRBJ2-7; a weak D match, TRBD2 (6 bases). The CDR3 is 15 amino acids. Germline loops: CDR1 MGHRA, CDR2 YSYEKL. V was pared by 4 bases and J by 2 bases, with 15 bases between.

The chain joins TRBV7-2 to TRBJ1-2, with D hard to call. This CDR3 is built from 13 residues. CDR1 SGHTA and CDR2 FQGNSA come from the germline V gene. V dropped 5 bases and J dropped 2 bases, with 9 bases sitting between them. The CDR3, as DNA: TGTGCCAGCAGCGCCCAACCCAACTATGGCTACACCTTC. Its protein product is CASSAQPNYGYTF.

This clonotype was seen at least ten times. The genes are TRBV27 and TRBJ1-1, with D tentatively TRBD1 (6 bases). Trimming removed 6 bases from V and 4 bases from J, with 9 bases in between. CDR1 MNHEY and CDR2 SMNVEV come from the germline V gene (reference sequence). The CDR3 is 12 residues long. The CDR3 is CASRRDTTEAFF. Here the CDR3 DNA reads TGTGCCAGCAGACGGGACACCACTGAAGCTTTCTTT.

In nucleotides, the CDR3 is TGCGCCAGCAGCCAAGATCACCAGGGCAACTATGGCTACACCTTC. It yields the protein CASSQDHQGNYGYTF. This sequence joins TRBV4-1 and TRBJ1-2, with D tentatively TRBD1 (5 bases). This CDR3 has 15 residues. The germline CDR1 and CDR2 sequences are MGHRA and YSYEKL. V was clipped by 0 bases and J by 2 bases, with 10 bases between them.

In this sample, this clonotype turned up many times. V gene TRBV20-1 combines with J gene TRBJ1-2, with 10 bases identical to TRBD1. The V segment lost 6 bases and the J segment 2 bases; nucleotides outside the gene matches: 3. Germline assignment: CDR1 DFQATT and CDR2 SNEGSKA (reference sequence). This CDR3 contains 13 residues. CDR3 in DNA: TGCAGTGCAAAGGACAGGGGGAACTATGGCTACACCTTC. As protein: CSAKDRGNYGYTF.

V usage is TRBV18 and J usage is TRBJ2-5, with 9 bases lining up with TRBD1. In germline, CDR1 is KGHSH, CDR2 LQKENI. V dropped 3 bases and J dropped 10; count of bases not matched to a gene: 9. This CDR3 region has 14 residues. CDR3: CASSPSRQGVVQYF. DNA for the CDR3: TGTGCCAGCTCACCTTCCCGACAGGGGGTCGTCCAGTACTTC.

The chain combines TRBV24-1 with TRBJ2-2; D unresolved. Germline lookup yields CDR1 KGHDR and CDR2 SFDVKD. V shed 3 bases and J shed 5 bases, with 15 bases lying between them. The CDR3 has 16 residues. The CDR3 coding sequence is TGTGCCACCAGTGATCGGACGGCCGTCTCGACCGGGGAGCTGTTTTTT. Its protein product is CATSDRTAVSTGELFF.

The genes are TRBV2 and TRBJ1-5; 9 bases line up with TRBD1. From germline, CDR1 is SNHLY and CDR2 FYNNEI. V shed 6 bases, J shed 5 bases, and the junction held 11 bases outside the gene matches. CDR3 size: 16 residues. CDR3 region: CASRPTGGLGHQPQHF. As DNA, the CDR3 is TGTGCCAGCAGGCCGACAGGGGGATTAGGACATCAGCCCCAGCATTTT.

This clonotype was recorded once. The V call is TRBV27, the J call TRBJ2-5; D possibly corresponds to TRBD2 (6 bases). In germline, CDR1 is MNHEY, CDR2 SMNVEV (reference sequence). The CDR3 is made up of 17 amino acids. V lost 5 bases to trimming and J lost 8 bases, with 27 bases between them. CDR3 DNA: TGTGCCAGCAGTACCGCCCGGGTTAGCGGAATCACAGATACCCAGTACTTC. Its protein is CASSTARVSGITDTQYF.

Remarks on this clonotype: A clone one base away is much larger, so this may be a read error. This chain links TRBV20-1 with TRBJ2-3; tentatively, D is TRBD2 (6 bases). Trimming stripped 5 bases from V and 2 bases from J, with 11 bases between. The CDR3 has 13 amino acids. The germline gives CDR1 DFQATT, CDR2 SNEGSKA (reference sequence). CDR3 loop: CSAGGDFTDTQYF. In DNA form, the CDR3 reads TGCAGTGCTGGAGGGGACTTCACAGATACGCAGTATTTT.

This chain joins TRBV10-3 and TRBJ2-1; TRBD2 aligns across 7 bases. Germline CDR1 and CDR2: ENHRY and SYGVKD. The CDR3 totals 18 residues. Trimming cost V 2 bases and J 0 bases; bases outside gene matches: 10. The chain's CDR3 is CAISEATSAHNSYNEQFF. The CDR3 DNA reads as TGTGCCATCAGTGAGGCCACTAGCGCGCACAACTCCTACAATGAGCAGTTCTTC.

This clonotype was observed a handful of times. The chain carries TRBV28 and TRBJ1-2; D is unresolved. Trimming removed 6 bases at V and 4 bases at J, with 15 bases between. This CDR3 region has 14 residues. Germline lookup yields CDR1 MDHEN and CDR2 SYDVKM. The CDR3 loop is CASRTAEEAYGYTF. CDR3 nucleotides: TGTGCCAGCAGGACGGCGGAAGAGGCCTATGGCTACACCTTC.

As to this clonotype: A much larger clone lies one base from this, so it may be a read error. This chain joins TRBV28 and TRBJ2-7, with no clear D. In germline, CDR1 is MDHEN, CDR2 SYDVKM. CDR3 length equals 12 residues. The CDR3 spells CTSSLDNYEQYF. CDR3 nucleotides: TGTACCAGCAGTCTAGACAACTACGAGCAGTACTTC. Variable domain in full (rest from reference TRBV28 and TRBJ2-7): DVKVTQSSRYLVKRTGEKVFLECVQDMDHENMFWYRQDPGLGLRLIYFSYDVKMKEKGDIPEGYSVSREKKERFSLILESASTNQTSMYLCTSSLDNYEQYFGPGTRLTVT.

Concerning this clonotype: A much larger clone differs by one base, so this may be a read error. This chain joins TRBV28 and TRBJ2-5; the match to TRBD1 covers 7 bases. The CDR3 is made up of 14 amino acids. Germline CDR1 and CDR2: MDHEN and SYDVKM. In DNA, the CDR3 is TGTGCCAGCAGCCCGGGACAGTTTCAAGAGACCCTGTACTTC. Translated, it gives CASSPGQFQETLYF.

This clonotype was observed once. A read error may explain this, as a much larger clone is one base away. The chain carries TRBV6-2 or TRBV6-3 and TRBJ2-7; either TRBD1 or TRBD2 may fit D (5 bases each). The CDR3 runs to 14 residues. From germline, CDR1 is MNHEY and CDR2 SVGEGT. V lost 7 bases, J lost 6 bases, and 19 bases lay in between. The CDR3 reads CASNEGQGRIEQYF. Here the CDR3 DNA reads TGTGCCAGCAATGAGGGCCAGGGACGAATCGAGCAGTACTTC.

Comments on this clonotype: The junction departs from germline at one end; a sequencing error may be responsible. CDR3 DNA: TGCAGTGCGTTACAGGGAGTGACTGAAGCTGTCTTT. Its protein is CSALQGVTEAVF. V usage is TRBV20-1 and J usage is TRBJ1-1; D is possibly TRBD1 (6 bases). There are 12 residues in the CDR3. Per germline, CDR1 DFQATT and CDR2 SNEGSKA (reference sequence).

Worth noting for this clonotype: One base away lies a much larger clone, so this may be a sequencing read error. The V call is TRBV6-1, the J call TRBJ2-1; tentative D call: TRBD1 (6 bases). Germline V gene sequence: CDR1 MNHNS, CDR2 SASEGT. Trimming left V 7 bases short and J 2 bases short, with 15 bases between. The length of the CDR3 is 15 residues. CDR3 DNA sequence: TGTGCCAGCATGGGAGAGGGGGATCCCTACAATGAGCAGTTCTTC. Encoded protein: CASMGEGDPYNEQFF.

The chain employs TRBV18 and TRBJ2-1; 9 nucleotides align to TRBD1. CDR1 KGHSH and CDR2 LQKENI come from the germline V gene. The CDR3 length is 15 residues. V shed 2 bases and J 4 bases; nucleotides not matched to a gene: 3. CDR3 DNA sequence: TGTGCCAGCTCACCAGTGGGACAGGGATACAATGAGCAGTTCTTC. It is translated as CASSPVGQGYNEQFF.

The chain employs TRBV11-2 and TRBJ1-2; D is possibly TRBD1 (5 bases). CDR1 SGHAT and CDR2 FQNNGV come from the germline V gene. This CDR3 contains 16 residues. V lost 4 bases to trimming and J lost 13 bases, with 28 bases between them. For the CDR3, the DNA is TGTGCCAGCAGCTCGGTACCGACAGAGCCCCGGTCGGGTTGCACCTTC. It encodes CASSSVPTEPRSGCTF.

In this sample, this clonotype turned up many times. V and J are TRBV20-1 and TRBJ2-7; D possibly corresponds to TRBD1 (5 bases). There are 12 residues in the CDR3. The V end lost 1 base, the J end lost 5 bases, and 9 bases lay between the germline ends. CDR1 is DFQATT, CDR2 SNEGSKA, per germline (reference sequence). The CDR3 region has the DNA TGCAGTGCTAGAGCAGGGTACCACGAGCAGTACTTC. This sequence encodes CSARAGYHEQYF.

V and J are TRBV7-2 and TRBJ2-2; D unclear. Germline CDR1 SGHTA, CDR2 FQGNSA. Deletions cut 1 base from V and 5 bases from J, with 11 bases between. The CDR3 has 15 residues. The CDR3 sequence is CASSLVPRVTGELFF. The DNA of the CDR3 is TGTGCCAGCAGCTTAGTGCCTCGGGTTACCGGGGAGCTGTTTTTT.